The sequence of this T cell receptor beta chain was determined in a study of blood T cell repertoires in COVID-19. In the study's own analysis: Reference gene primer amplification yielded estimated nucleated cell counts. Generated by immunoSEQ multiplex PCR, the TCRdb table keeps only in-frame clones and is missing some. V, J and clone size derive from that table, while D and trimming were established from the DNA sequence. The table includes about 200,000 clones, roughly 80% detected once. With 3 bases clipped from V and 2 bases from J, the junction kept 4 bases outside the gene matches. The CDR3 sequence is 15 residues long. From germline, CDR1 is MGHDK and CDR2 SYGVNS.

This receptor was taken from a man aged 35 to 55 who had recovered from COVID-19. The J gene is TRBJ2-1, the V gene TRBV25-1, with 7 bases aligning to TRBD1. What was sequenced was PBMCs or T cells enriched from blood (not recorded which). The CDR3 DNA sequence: TGTGCCAGCAGTGACCCGGGACAGCCCTACAATGAGCAGTTCTTC. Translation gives CASSDPGQPYNEQFF.